The T cell receptor (beta chain) under discussion was sequenced for a study of human T cells and chemical hapten exposure (dated by TCRdb to about 2021). With regard to the full study: For sensitization, 2% DPC in acetone was applied to an approximately 2 cm by approximately 2 cm area of upper inner arm skin. The study tracked peripheral blood TCR repertoire changes in vivo during primary and secondary sensitization to the hapten diphenylcyclopropenone (DPC) in alopecia patients. Roughly 30 alopecia patients provided blood for TCR sequencing at one to four time points (pre-sensitization, 2, 6 and 24 weeks). The mostly female patient cohort included alopecia areata with under or over 50% scalp involvement, alopecia totalis and alopecia universalis. Patient blood was sampled pre-sensitization (week 0) and at 2, 6 and about 24 weeks after DPC sensitization. Libraries were pooled for sequencing, and variation in per-sample TCR yields was attributed mainly to small differences in library volumes within the pool. Patch testing was done on the upper back using Finn chambers containing 0.01% DPC, and results were scored after 6 days according to International Contact Dermatitis Research Group standards. Patients additionally received weekly therapeutic DPC doses to the scalp throughout the roughly 26-week study period. General conclusions and limits of the study: DPC sensitization did not change how many TCRs were above 1 in 1000 frequency, and no evidence was found of alterations in global repertoire structure. A positive correlation was found between the number of PT1 expanded TCRs and patch test score, with significance reached at thresholds 8, 16 and 32 but not 4. All patients had alopecia, a presumed autoimmune disease, so their immune response might differ from that of healthy individuals. Repeated subsampling changed both the strength of the expansion versus patch-test correlation and the threshold at which the correlation became significant. Expanded TCRs formed significantly more large CDR3 similarity clusters than pre-sensitization or healthy control sets, consistent with antigen-driven responses.

CDR1 and CDR2, per the germline V gene, are SGHTA and FQGNSA. The CDR3 runs 13 residues from the cysteine to the phenylalanine. Just CDR3 DNA is preserved here, 39 bases in frame from base 1. V is clipped by 7 bases and J by 4 bases, and the sequence between their germline boundaries is 12 bases long. The method behind the library was RACE. TCRdb shows the sequencer as NextSeq 500. Library preparation attached unique molecular identifiers to individual cDNA molecules for quantitative, reproducible TCR counting. Each blood RNA sample was used to sequence both TCR alpha and TCR beta chains. Turning to the authors' computational methods: Samples had a median of approximately 93,000 TCRs, with a range from 23,224 to 690,600. The Decombinator software suite was used to annotate V, J and CDR3 in the TCR reads. For the PS versus PT1 abundance plots, all samples were subsampled to the same number of TCRs (28,000). TCRs were defined as expanded if absent before sensitization and observed at least eight times at the 2-week time point. TCRdb ran its own pipeline on the public reads, namely fastp trimming at Q25 and MiXCR clone calling, and kept in-frame beta chains. Rows merge per CDR3 protein into single entries with the most common DNA and genes. These V and J calls rely on TCRdb rather than the paper's analysis. Present in this sample are a few hundred thousand distinct CDR3 sequences, roughly 4.8% of which were seen just once. The ten most abundant clones make up 2% to 2.5% of the sample.

In this sample, this clonotype turned up many times. Its antigen is unknown. Nothing much larger sits one base from this clone, and base qualities are not available. In light of the paper, this sample's time point label describes: patch test 1, 2 weeks after DPC sensitization. The sample's treatment or condition, from its label and the paper: therapeutic diphenylcyclopropenone sensitization with weekly scalp DPC. Blood at each patch-test visit was drawn before the patch test was applied. Patients were eligible if aged 18 to 70, diagnosed with alopecia and judged suitable for DPC therapy, and pregnant patients were excluded. Unfractionated whole blood was collected in Tempus Blood RNA tubes, and total RNA was extracted from that blood.

Here the sequenced sample was whole blood, taken in connection with sensitization to the hapten diphenylcyclopropenone (DPC). The rearranged segments are TRBV7-2 and TRBJ2-3, with the D gene too uncertain to name. This TCR was recovered from a woman aged 50 to 60 with alopecia areata. Some clones in this sample may be carry-over from other donors' samples. The nucleotide sequence reads TGTGCCAGCATCTGGGGTCGTCCAGATACGCAGTATTTT. It translates to CASIWGRPDTQYF.